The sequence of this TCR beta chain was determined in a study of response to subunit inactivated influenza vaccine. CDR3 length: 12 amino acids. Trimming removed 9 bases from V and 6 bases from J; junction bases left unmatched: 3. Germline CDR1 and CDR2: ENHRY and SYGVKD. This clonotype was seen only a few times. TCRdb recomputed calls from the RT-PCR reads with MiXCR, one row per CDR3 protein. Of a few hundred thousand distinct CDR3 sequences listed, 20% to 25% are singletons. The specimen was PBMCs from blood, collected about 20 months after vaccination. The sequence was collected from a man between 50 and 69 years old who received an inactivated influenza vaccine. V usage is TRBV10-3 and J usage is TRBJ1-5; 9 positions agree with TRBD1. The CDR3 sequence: CAIGTGPQPQHF. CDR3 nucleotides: TGTGCCATTGGGACAGGGCCTCAGCCCCAGCATTTT.